This T cell receptor beta chain appears in the sequencing data of a study of human T cells and chemical hapten exposure (TCRdb year 2021). Turning to the overall study: For sensitization, 2% DPC in acetone was applied to a 2 cm by 2 cm area of upper inner arm skin. The mostly female patient cohort included alopecia areata with under or over 50% scalp involvement, alopecia totalis and alopecia universalis. In alopecia patients, the study followed how the peripheral blood TCR repertoire changed in vivo over primary and secondary sensitization to diphenylcyclopropenone (DPC), a hapten. Libraries were pooled for sequencing, and variation in per-sample TCR yields was attributed mainly to small differences in library volumes within the pool. Patch testing was done on the upper back using Finn chambers containing 0.01% DPC, and results were scored after 6 days according to International Contact Dermatitis Research Group standards. Twenty-nine alopecia patients provided blood for TCR sequencing at one to four time points (pre-sensitization, 2, 6 and 24 weeks). Patients additionally received weekly therapeutic DPC doses to the scalp throughout the roughly 24-week study period. Blood samples were taken from patients before sensitization (week 0) and then at 2, 6 and about 24 weeks after DPC sensitization. Overall study results and their limits: Repeated subsampling changed both the strength of the expansion versus patch-test correlation and the threshold at which that correlation became significant. DPC sensitization did not change how many TCRs were above 1 in 1000 frequency, and no evidence was found of alterations in global repertoire structure. Expanded TCRs formed significantly more large CDR3 similarity clusters than pre-sensitization or healthy control sets, consistent with antigen-driven responses. Patch test score correlated positively with the number of PT1 expanded TCRs, reaching significance at thresholds 8, 16 and 32 but not at 4. Because all patients had alopecia, a presumed autoimmune disease, the immune response of the patients might differ from that of healthy individuals.

Trimming removed 0 bases from V and 6 bases from J, leaving 13 bases between the germline ends. Including the terminal cysteine and phenylalanine, the CDR3 comprises 15 residues. Only the CDR3 DNA stays, 45 bases, in frame from base 1. The sample's time point, from its label and the paper: pre-sensitization, week 0. The treatment or condition label, as the study defines it: therapeutic diphenylcyclopropenone sensitization with weekly scalp DPC. At every patch-test visit, the blood draw took place before the patch test was put on. Patients were considered eligible if aged 18 to 70, diagnosed with alopecia and deemed suitable for DPC therapy, and patients were excluded if pregnant. Total RNA was isolated from unfractionated whole blood collected in Tempus Blood RNA tubes. The library was built by means of RACE. These reads were obtained on a NextSeq 500. During library preparation, unique molecular identifiers were attached to individual cDNA molecules so that TCRs could be counted in a quantitative, reproducible way. For every blood RNA sample, sequencing covered both the TCR alpha and TCR beta chains. The paper's data handling went like this. A median of around 100,000 TCRs per sample was observed, with a range of roughly 20,000 to 750,000. V, J and CDR3 annotation of the TCR reads was carried out using the Decombinator software suite. Every sample was subsampled to the same number of TCRs (28,000) for the PS versus PT1 abundance plots. Expanded TCRs were defined as absent before sensitization and observed at least eight times at the 2-week time point. TCRdb ran its own pipeline on the public reads, namely fastp trimming at Q25 and MiXCR clone calling, and kept in-frame beta chains. Every entry covers one CDR3 protein and lists the most common genes and DNA from its rows. The authors' filters were not applied to this entry. Across this sample there are a few hundred thousand distinct CDR3 sequences, with around 5% seen only once. 7% to 10% of the sample is in the top ten clones.

This clonotype was observed a handful of times. No antigen is known for it. No much larger clone exists at a distance of one base, and base qualities are not known. This sample comprised whole blood, obtained in connection with sensitization to the hapten diphenylcyclopropenone (DPC). The V and J genes are TRBV23-1 and TRBJ2-3; possibly the D gene is TRBD1, per 6 matching bases. TRBV23-1 is treated as an ORF (open reading frame) with a function not yet certain. The origin of this receptor is a woman aged 18-30 years with alopecia areata. Some clones in this sample may be carry-over from other donors' samples. The encoded CDR3 is CASSQSSGQPDTQYF. The DNA is TGCGCCAGCAGTCAATCCTCCGGACAGCCTGATACGCAGTATTTT.